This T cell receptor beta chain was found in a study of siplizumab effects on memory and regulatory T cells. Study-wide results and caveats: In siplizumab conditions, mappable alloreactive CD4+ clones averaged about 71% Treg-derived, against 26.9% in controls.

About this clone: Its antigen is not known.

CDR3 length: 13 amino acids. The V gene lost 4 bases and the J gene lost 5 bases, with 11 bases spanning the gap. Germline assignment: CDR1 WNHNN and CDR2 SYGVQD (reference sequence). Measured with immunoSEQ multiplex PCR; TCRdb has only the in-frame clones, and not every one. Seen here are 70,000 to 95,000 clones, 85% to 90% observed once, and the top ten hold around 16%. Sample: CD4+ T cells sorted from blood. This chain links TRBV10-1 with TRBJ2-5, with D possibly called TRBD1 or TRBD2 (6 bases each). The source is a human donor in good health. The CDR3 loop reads CASSGGAGETQYF. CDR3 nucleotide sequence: TGCGCCAGCAGTGGGGGGGCCGGGGAGACCCAGTACTTC.